Below are 20 T cell receptor beta chains sequenced from a single sample in a study of CXCR3-negative and CXCR3-positive naive CD8 T cells. UMI labels and 5' RACE were used to prepare the TRB cDNA libraries. TCRdb re-called the 5' RACE reads and shows each CDR3 protein once, DNA omitted. Its clone listing holds under 50,000 distinct CDR3 sequences. The sequenced sample consisted of naive CXCR3- CD8+ T cells from blood. Subset defined: CD45RO-CCR7+CD27+CD95- naive CD8+ T cells lacking CXCR3 (TNR3-). The source of these receptors is a human donor in good health. Some clones in this sample may be carry-over from other donors' samples.

The chain has TRBV7-9 and TRBJ2-1; checking the TCRdb D call of TRBD2 is not possible without DNA. Germline V lookup: CDR1 SEHNR, CDR2 FQNEAQ (reference sequence). The CDR3 is made up of 16 amino acids. CDR3 residues: CASSFQTSGTYNEQFF.

Here the CDR3 reads CASSVDRYTGELFF. The chain has TRBV5-1 and TRBJ2-2. From germline, CDR1 is SGHRS and CDR2 YFSETQ. The CDR3 length is 14 residues.

The chain joins TRBV28 to TRBJ2-1; the D gene TCRdb calls, TRBD1, cannot be checked with no DNA. The length of the CDR3 is 13 residues. Per the germline V gene, CDR1 is MDHEN and CDR2 is SYDVKM. CDR3 residues: CASTFRGYNEQFF.

V gene TRBV4-3 combines with J gene TRBJ2-7; the D call from TCRdb, TRBD1, cannot be confirmed without DNA. CDR1 is LGHNA and CDR2 is YSLEER in the germline V gene. This CDR3 has 16 residues. CDR3 in amino acids: CASSQDVIGGAYEQYF.

J is TRBJ1-1 and V is TRBV29-1; TCRdb indicates TRBD1, and absent DNA this call remains unverified. CDR1 is SQVTM and CDR2 is ANQGSEA in the germline V gene. This CDR3 is built from 12 residues. CDR3 residues: CSVQGAQTEAFF.

The chain joins TRBV4-2 to TRBJ2-7; the TCRdb call, TRBD2, lacks DNA for checking. Germline V gene sequence: CDR1 LGHNA, CDR2 YNFKEQ. The CDR3 sequence is 15 residues long. This CDR3 reads CASSPEVAGAYEQYF.

The chain combines TRBV5-6 with TRBJ2-7. The germline gives CDR1 SGHDT, CDR2 YYEEEE. The CDR3 length is 13 residues. CDR3 residues: CASSLRRDYEQYF.

The CDR3 sequence is CSVRSRDPQTNNEQFF. The chain has TRBV29-1 and TRBJ2-1; TCRdb reports TRBD1, a call that lacks DNA to check it against. Germline V gene sequence: CDR1 SQVTM, CDR2 ANQGSEA. CDR3 size: 16 residues.

The V call is TRBV29-1, the J call TRBJ1-4; TCRdb returns TRBD1, unconfirmable since there is no DNA. Germline assignment: CDR1 SQVTM and CDR2 ANQGSEA. The CDR3 is made up of 13 amino acids. The CDR3 sequence: CSVKQGLAEKLFF.

The rearrangement links TRBV7-9 to TRBJ2-1. This CDR3 comprises 14 residues. The germline V gene has CDR1 SEHNR and CDR2 FQNEAQ (reference sequence). CDR3 in amino acids: CASSLGFGYNEQFF.

The chain couples TRBV3-1 to TRBJ1-2. There are 17 residues in the CDR3. Germline V gives CDR1 LGHDT, CDR2 YNNKEL (reference sequence). CDR3 loop: CASSQEWGDSLLYGYTF.

CDR3 protein: CSVPGRGTDTQYF. This chain uses TRBV29-1 with TRBJ2-3; absent DNA, TCRdb's TRBD1 call cannot be checked. This CDR3 comprises 13 residues. Germline V lookup: CDR1 SQVTM, CDR2 ANQGSEA.

The chain couples TRBV5-1 to TRBJ2-7. The V gene's germline CDR1 is SGHRS and CDR2 YFSETQ. The CDR3 has 13 amino acids. CDR3 residues: CASSYESGYEQYF.

V is TRBV28 and J is TRBJ2-7; TCRdb's D call of TRBD2 is untestable without DNA. Germline CDR1 and CDR2: MDHEN and SYDVKM. This CDR3 has 14 residues. The CDR3 loop is CASSFSSRATEQYF. Full variable domain (remainder filled in from reference TRBV28 and TRBJ2-7): DVKVTQSSRYLVKRTGEKVFLECVQDMDHENMFWYRQDPGLGLRLIYFSYDVKMKEKGDIPEGYSVSREKKERFSLILESASTNQTSMYLCASSFSSRATEQYFGPGTRLTVT.

V and J are TRBV2 and TRBJ1-2; TCRdb calls TRBD1, which cannot be checked without DNA. The CDR3 runs 13 residues. Germline CDR1 SNHLY, CDR2 FYNNEI. CDR3: CASSGHPAYGYTF.

This chain's CDR3 is CASSSRQGLLTGELFF. The chain couples TRBV7-9 to TRBJ2-2; TCRdb lists TRBD1, though no DNA is available to test this call. The germline V gene has CDR1 SEHNR and CDR2 FQNEAQ (reference sequence). The CDR3 is 16 amino acids.

The rearrangement links TRBV28 to TRBJ2-7. CDR1 is MDHEN and CDR2 is SYDVKM in the germline V gene. This CDR3 is built from 12 residues. This chain's CDR3 is CASSLFVYEQYF.

The chain is built from TRBV13 and TRBJ1-1; with no DNA, the TCRdb D assignment of TRBD1 cannot be verified. The CDR3 loop spans 15 amino acids. Germline V gene sequence: CDR1 PRHDT, CDR2 FYEKMQ (reference sequence). The CDR3 protein is CASSRLQGANTEAFF. The whole variable domain, remainder taken from reference TRBV13 and TRBJ1-1, is AAGVIQSPRHLIKEKRETATLKCYPIPRHDTVYWYQQGPGQDPQFLISFYEKMQSDKGSIPDRFSAQQFSDYHSELNMSSLELGDSALYFCASSRLQGANTEAFFGQGTRLTVV.

The rearrangement joins TRBV28 to TRBJ2-1; TCRdb's D call of TRBD1 is untestable without DNA. Germline lookup yields CDR1 MDHEN and CDR2 SYDVKM. The CDR3 consists of 15 residues. The CDR3 region is CASSLGQGEYNEQFF.

The chain uses TRBV24-1 and TRBJ2-1; TCRdb returns TRBD1, unconfirmable since there is no DNA. This CDR3 is 14 amino acids long. Germline CDR1 and CDR2: KGHDR and SFDVKD. CDR3 protein: CATSDYPGMDEQFF.